This note documents a single TCR beta chain sequence. The antigen is undetermined. The data originate from a study of shared clonotypes between healthy human individuals. Method: immunoSEQ multiplex PCR; TCRdb's copy keeps in-frame clones and lacks some. In the table there are 2 million to 2.5 million clones, about 92% of which are singletons. Naive CD8 cells, CD45RO-negative and positively selected for CCR7, excluded terminally differentiated effector memory CD45RA+ cells. Broader study findings: Approximately 5.1% was the fraction of naive CD4 clonotypes found shared across several donors. Clonotypes not shared had lower generation probabilities than those common to all four donors. Memory subsets generally showed smaller estimated richness than naive subsets did.

The CDR3 covers 16 residues. Trimming left V 2 bases short and J 2 bases short, with 10 bases between. CDR1 and CDR2 (germline): MNHEY, SMNVEV (reference sequence). Material for sequencing was naive CD8+ T cells from PBMCs. This TCR derives from a man between 18 and 29 years old in good health. Some clones in this sample may be carry-over from other donors' samples. The gene calls are TRBV27 and TRBJ2-6; D is possibly TRBD2 (6 bases). The CDR3 is CASSLKAGTGANVLTF. DNA of the CDR3: TGTGCCAGCAGTTTAAAGGCGGGGACTGGGGCCAACGTCCTGACTTTC. Drawing the rest from reference TRBV27 and TRBJ2-6, the complete variable domain is EAQVTQNPRYLITVTGKKLTVTCSQNMNHEYMSWYRQDPGLGLRQIYYSMNVEVTDKGDVPEGYKVSRKEKRNFPLILESPSPNQTSLYFCASSLKAGTGANVLTFGAGSRLTVL.